Each of the 18 T cell receptor beta chains below was sequenced from the same sample in a study of blood T cells in healthy people across ages. A second PCR, run for roughly 7 to 11 cycles, used a sample-barcoded 5' primer plus a J-beta primer mix. Using its own MiXCR run on the 5' RACE reads, TCRdb lists one record per CDR3 protein. The sample lists fewer than 2 million distinct CDR3 sequences; about two fifths were seen once. The sample comprised blood. The source of these receptors is a human donor in good health.

The V gene is TRBV3-1, the J gene TRBJ2-4; D uncertain. V lost 3 bases and J 6 bases, leaving 9 bases between the germline ends. This CDR3 is 13 amino acids long. CDR1 LGHDT and CDR2 YNNKEL come from the germline V gene (reference sequence). The CDR3 is CASSQAGRNIQYF. As DNA, the CDR3 is TGTGCCAGCAGCCAGGCCGGACGAAACATTCAGTACTTC.

This chain uses TRBV11-2 with TRBJ2-3; 9 bases map to TRBD1. The CDR3 loop spans 19 amino acids. V lost 1 base and J lost 5; bases outside the gene matches: 16. Germline loops: CDR1 SGHAT, CDR2 FQNNGV. DNA of the CDR3: TGTGCCAGCAGCTTAGGTACTCTTGGACAGGGGTTTCTAGGAGATACGCAGTATTTT. Amino acids: CASSLGTLGQGFLGDTQYF.

On this clonotype itself: Mismatch with germline at one junction end may stem from a read error. This CDR3 reads CAGSNRAFNEQFF. The CDR3 region has the DNA TGTGCCGGCAGTAACCGGGCCTTCAATGAGCAGTTCTTC. V usage is TRBV6-2 or TRBV6-3 and J usage is TRBJ2-1, with D uncertain. The CDR3 contains 13 residues. In germline, CDR1 is MNHEY, CDR2 SVGEGT.

This clonotype was seen a few times. The V gene is TRBV12-3 or TRBV12-4, the J gene TRBJ1-2; no definite D call. This CDR3 comprises 13 residues. Deletions cut 7 bases from V and 3 bases from J, with 12 bases between. The CDR3 bases are TGTGCCAGCACCTCTGGGGTATACTATGGCTACACCTTC. Encoded protein: CASTSGVYYGYTF.

The chain recombines TRBV7-8 with TRBJ2-7; D uncertain. Germline loops: CDR1 SGHVS, CDR2 FQNEAQ. V lost 1 base, J lost 5 bases, and 6 bases lay in between. This CDR3 has 12 residues. The CDR3 loop is CASSLDTHEQYF. CDR3 coding DNA: TGTGCCAGCAGCTTAGATACCCACGAGCAGTACTTC.

The chain employs TRBV4-3 and TRBJ2-3; D gene uncertain. Germline V gene sequence: CDR1 LGHNA, CDR2 YSLEER. V lost 0 bases to trimming and J lost 4 bases, with 11 bases between them. This CDR3 spans 15 amino acids. CDR3 DNA: TGCGCCAGCAGCCAAGAGTTTTGGCTCTCAGATACGCAGTATTTT. This codes for CASSQEFWLSDTQYF.

This clonotype was seen more than once but under ten times. This rearrangement joins TRBV5-5 to TRBJ2-5; 8 nucleotides agree with TRBD1. The germline V gene encodes CDR1 SGHKS and CDR2 YYEKEE (reference sequence). The CDR3 is 13 amino acids. V trimming: 2 bases; J trimming: 5 bases; junction bases outside the gene matches: 2. The chain's CDR3 is CASSFGDRETQYF. The CDR3 DNA follows: TGTGCCAGCAGCTTTGGGGACAGGGAGACCCAGTACTTC.

The V and J genes are TRBV29-1 and TRBJ2-3, with D maybe TRBD1 (5 bases). The V and J ends lost 3 bases and 4 bases respectively, with 8 bases between them. The germline V gene has CDR1 SQVTM and CDR2 ANQGSEA. The CDR3 has 12 residues. CDR3 sequence reads: CSVERTSDTQYF. Written as DNA, the CDR3 is TGCAGCGTTGAGAGGACATCAGATACGCAGTATTTT.

The CDR3 sequence: CASSWYGDYEQYF. DNA of the CDR3: TGTGCCAGCAGTTGGTACGGGGACTACGAGCAGTACTTC. The chain links TRBV12-3 or TRBV12-4 to TRBJ2-4, with a weak D call TRBD2 (5 bases). The J call may not be correct, given that the DNA end is closer to TRBJ2-7. The CDR3 spans 13 residues.

The chain has TRBV6-6 and TRBJ2-5, with TRBD1 as a possible D gene (5 bases). Germline CDR1 MNHNY, CDR2 SVGAGI (reference sequence). The V and J ends lost 2 bases and 4 bases respectively, with 11 bases between them. CDR3 length: 14 residues. Here the CDR3 DNA reads TGTGCCAGCAGTTACAAAGACAGCCGAGAGACCCAGTACTTC. Its translation: CASSYKDSRETQYF.

This clonotype showed up just a few times. The genes are TRBV4-2 and TRBJ2-5, with TRBD2 matching over 9 bases. Per germline, CDR1 LGHNA and CDR2 YNFKEQ. The CDR3 is 16 residues long. Germline trimming cut 3 bases from V and 2 bases from J; bases unmatched to any gene: 7. CDR3 amino acids: CASSQLWRGGQETQYF. The CDR3 DNA is TGTGCCAGCAGCCAGTTGTGGCGGGGGGGACAAGAGACCCAGTACTTC.

J is TRBJ2-3 and V is TRBV6-2 or TRBV6-3, with 8 positions matching TRBD1. Germline V gene lookup returns CDR1 MNHEY and CDR2 SVGEGT. The CDR3 consists of 15 residues. V gave up 11 bases and J gave up 4 bases; unmatched junction bases: 14. The CDR3 sequence is CARTFSWDRSDTQYF. The CDR3 DNA follows: TGTGCCCGCACCTTCTCTTGGGACAGGTCAGATACGCAGTATTTT.

The chain recombines TRBV12-3 or TRBV12-4 with TRBJ1-2; D is perhaps TRBD1 (6 bases). The CDR3 covers 12 residues. V was shortened by 1 base and J by 7 bases, with 7 bases between the two germline ends. This CDR3 reads CASSLGQAGYTF. In DNA, the CDR3 is TGTGCCAGCAGTTTAGGACAGGCTGGCTACACCTTC.

This clonotype turned up a few times. V and J are TRBV12-5 and TRBJ1-1; no definite D call. V lost 3 bases, J lost 5 bases, and 10 bases lay in between. The CDR3 contains 13 residues. Per the germline V gene, CDR1 is LGHNT and CDR2 is FRNRAP. The CDR3 DNA sequence: TGTGCTAGTGGTTTAGGAATTACGACTGAAGCTTTCTTT. Amino acids: CASGLGITTEAFF.

This clonotype has a handful of counts. V gene TRBV7-2 combines with J gene TRBJ2-3; D remains ambiguous. The V gene's germline CDR1 is SGHTA and CDR2 FQGNSA. This CDR3 spans 14 amino acids. The V end lost 2 bases, the J end lost 2 bases, and 8 bases lay between the germline ends. CDR3 nucleotide sequence: TGTGCCAGCAGCTTACCGGCTACCACAGATACGCAGTATTTT. Amino acid sequence: CASSLPATTDTQYF.

This sequence joins TRBV5-1 and TRBJ2-1; 9 nucleotides line up with TRBD2. The CDR3 is 16 amino acids. The germline V gene has CDR1 SGHRS and CDR2 YFSETQ. V shed 0 bases, J shed 7 bases, and the junction held 8 bases outside the gene matches. CDR3 loop: CASSLGIGGGANEQFF. CDR3 bases: TGCGCCAGCAGCTTGGGGATCGGCGGGGGGGCGAATGAGCAGTTCTTC.

The chain has TRBV7-9 and TRBJ2-1; 11 nucleotides agree with TRBD2. Trimming took 11 bases from V and 7 from J; bases not matched to a gene: 10. The CDR3 sequence is 14 residues long. The V gene's germline CDR1 is SEHNR and CDR2 FQNEAQ (reference sequence). CDR3 residues: CAGTPGLAVNEQFF. CDR3 DNA sequence: TGTGCCGGAACCCCGGGACTAGCGGTAAATGAGCAGTTCTTC.

V gene TRBV7-2 combines with J gene TRBJ2-1; TRBD1 might be the D (7 bases). The assigned J gene may be wrong: the sequence end matches TRBJ2-7 better. Per the germline V gene, CDR1 is SGHTA and CDR2 is FQGNSA. The CDR3 has 15 amino acids. This CDR3 reads CASSQSWGGTDEQYF. DNA for the CDR3: TGTGCCAGCAGTCAGAGTTGGGGCGGGACAGACGAGCAGTACTTC.